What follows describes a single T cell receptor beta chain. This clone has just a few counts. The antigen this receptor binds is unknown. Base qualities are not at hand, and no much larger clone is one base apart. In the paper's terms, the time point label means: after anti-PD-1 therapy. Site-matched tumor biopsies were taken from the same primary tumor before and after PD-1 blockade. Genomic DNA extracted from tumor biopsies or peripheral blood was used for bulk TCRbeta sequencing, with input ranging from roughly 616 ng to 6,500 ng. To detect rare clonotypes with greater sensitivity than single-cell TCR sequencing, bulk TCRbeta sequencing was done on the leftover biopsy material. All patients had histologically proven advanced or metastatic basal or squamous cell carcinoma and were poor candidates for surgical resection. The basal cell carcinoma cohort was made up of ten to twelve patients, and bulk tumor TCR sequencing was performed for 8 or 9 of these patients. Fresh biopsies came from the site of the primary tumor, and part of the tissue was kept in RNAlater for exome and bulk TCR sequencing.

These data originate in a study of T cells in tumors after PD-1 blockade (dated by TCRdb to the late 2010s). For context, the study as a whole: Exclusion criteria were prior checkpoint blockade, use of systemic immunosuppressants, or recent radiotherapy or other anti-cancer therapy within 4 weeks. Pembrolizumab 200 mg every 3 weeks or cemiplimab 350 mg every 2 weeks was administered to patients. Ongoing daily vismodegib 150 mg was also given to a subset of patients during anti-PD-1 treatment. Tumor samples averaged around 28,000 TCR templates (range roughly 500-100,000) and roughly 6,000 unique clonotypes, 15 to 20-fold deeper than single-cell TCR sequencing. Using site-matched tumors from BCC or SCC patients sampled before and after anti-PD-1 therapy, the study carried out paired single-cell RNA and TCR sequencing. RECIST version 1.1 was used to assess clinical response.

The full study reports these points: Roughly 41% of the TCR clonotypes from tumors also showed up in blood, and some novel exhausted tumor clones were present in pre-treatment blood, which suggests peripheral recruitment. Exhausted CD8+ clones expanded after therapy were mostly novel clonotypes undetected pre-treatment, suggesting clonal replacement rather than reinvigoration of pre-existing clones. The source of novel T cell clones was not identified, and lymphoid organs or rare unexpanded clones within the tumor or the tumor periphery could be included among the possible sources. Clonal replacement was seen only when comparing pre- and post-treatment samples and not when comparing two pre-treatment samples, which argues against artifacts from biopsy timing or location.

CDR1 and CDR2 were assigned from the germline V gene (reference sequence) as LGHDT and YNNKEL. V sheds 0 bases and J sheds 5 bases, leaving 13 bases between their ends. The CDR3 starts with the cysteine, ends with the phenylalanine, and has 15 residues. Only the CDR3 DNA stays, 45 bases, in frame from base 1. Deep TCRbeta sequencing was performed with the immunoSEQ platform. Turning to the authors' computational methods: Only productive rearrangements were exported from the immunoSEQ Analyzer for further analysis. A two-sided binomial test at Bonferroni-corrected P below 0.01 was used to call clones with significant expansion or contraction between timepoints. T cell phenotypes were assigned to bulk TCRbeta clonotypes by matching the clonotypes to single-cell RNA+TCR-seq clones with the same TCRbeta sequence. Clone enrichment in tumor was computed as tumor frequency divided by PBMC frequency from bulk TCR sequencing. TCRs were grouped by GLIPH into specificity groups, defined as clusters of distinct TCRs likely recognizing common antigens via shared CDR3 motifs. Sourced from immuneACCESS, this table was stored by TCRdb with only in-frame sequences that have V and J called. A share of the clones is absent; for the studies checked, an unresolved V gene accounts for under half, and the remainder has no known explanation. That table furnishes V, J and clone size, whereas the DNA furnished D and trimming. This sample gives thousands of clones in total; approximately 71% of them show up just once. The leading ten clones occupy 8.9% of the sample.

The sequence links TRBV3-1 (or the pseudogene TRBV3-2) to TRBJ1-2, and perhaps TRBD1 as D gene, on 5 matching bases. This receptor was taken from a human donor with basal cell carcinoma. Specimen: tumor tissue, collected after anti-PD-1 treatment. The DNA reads TGTGCCAGCAGCCAAGATGTCCGGACACGGTATGGCTACACCTTC. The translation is CASSQDVRTRYGYTF.